This T cell receptor beta chain came from a study of blood T cell repertoires in COVID-19. Looking at the study overall: Material from acute and convalescent COVID-19 was sourced from the United States, Italy and Spain. From T cells, B-cell-depleted T cells, or PBMCs came the material, which was cDNA or gDNA.

Source study methods: Reference gene primer amplification in the assay estimated nucleated cell counts. The protocol was immunoSEQ multiplex PCR, while the TCRdb copy is restricted to in-frame clones and leaves out a portion. The DNA was the basis for D and trimming; V, J and clone size are from that table. The repertoire holds about 100,000 clones, roughly 86% seen once, with about 20% in the top ten. CDR3 length: 15 residues. V was clipped by 6 bases and J by 4 bases, with 20 bases between them. Germline loops: CDR1 SGHRS, CDR2 YFSETQ. The clonotype was recovered from a human donor in a cohort sampled during active COVID-19. The material sequenced was peripheral blood. The chain is built from TRBV5-1 and TRBJ2-7; tentatively, D is TRBD2 (6 bases). The CDR3 DNA sequence: TGCGCCAGCACCCAACAGGCTGGGAGGTCTTACGAGCAGTACTTC. Amino acid sequence: CASTQQAGRSYEQYF.